Following are 9 T cell receptor beta chains from one sample sequenced in a study of metastatic and nonmetastatic thyroid tumors. TCRdb re-called the PCR reads through MiXCR. The sample gives 4,500 to 6,500 clones, about 19% of which show up once; 5% to 8% is in the top ten. Among the patients, none had received any treatment before thyroid surgery. Sequenced: adjacent normal tissue. Receptor source: a female donor with papillary thyroid cancer or a benign thyroid nodule (not recorded which). Some clones in this sample may be carry-over from other donors' samples.

The chain carries TRBV19 and TRBJ2-3; TRBD2 matches at 10 bases. Germline CDR1 and CDR2: LNHDA and SQIVND (reference sequence). Unmatched junction bases numbered 10, after V lost 5 bases and J lost 5 bases. CDR3 size: 16 residues. The CDR3 loop is CASSSSTSGAQDTQYF. In DNA form, the CDR3 reads TGTGCCAGTAGTTCCTCTACTAGCGGGGCGCAAGATACGCAGTATTTT.

Only a few counts were recorded for this clone. The rearrangement uses TRBV6-1 and TRBJ1-3; 9 bases are a match to TRBD1. Germline lookup yields CDR1 MNHNS and CDR2 SASEGT. The CDR3 is 14 residues long. The junction had 4 bases not matched to a gene; V was cut back by 6 bases and J by 4 bases. In DNA form, the CDR3 reads TGTGCCAGCAGACCCGACAGGGGGGGAAACACCATATATTTT. Its translation: CASRPDRGGNTIYF.

This clone is large (0.1 to 1%) in the sample. The rearrangement links TRBV6-2 or TRBV6-3 to TRBJ1-6; unclear D gene. Trimming shortened V by 2 bases and J by 1 base, and 3 bases separated the two germline ends. The germline V gene encodes CDR1 MNHEY and CDR2 SVGEGT. The CDR3 is 14 amino acids. In nucleotides, the CDR3 is TGTGCCAGCAGTTACAGGTCCTATAATTCACCCCTCCACTTT. Amino acid sequence: CASSYRSYNSPLHF.

This clone occurred many times. The V gene is TRBV19, the J gene TRBJ1-4; TRBD1 aligns across 7 bases. The length of the CDR3 is 14 residues. J was trimmed by 6 bases and V by 7 bases; bases with no gene match: 8. Germline CDR1 and CDR2: LNHDA and SQIVND (reference sequence). CDR3 DNA sequence: TGTGCCAGTAACAGGGGATCGGACTATGAAAAACTGTTTTTT. This sequence encodes CASNRGSDYEKLFF.

A note on this clone: One end of the junction fails to match germline, which may point to a read error. V usage is TRBV2 and J usage is TRBJ1-2, with no clear D. There are 14 residues in the CDR3. The germline CDR1 and CDR2 sequences are SNHLY and FYNNEI. CDR3 in DNA: TGTGCCAGCATGGACTGCGGGGATGACTATGGCAACACCTTC. It is translated as CASMDCGDDYGNTF.

This sequence joins TRBV18 and TRBJ2-2, with 8 bases fitting TRBD2. CDR3 length: 15 residues. J was trimmed by 5 bases and V by 2 bases; bases with no gene match: 4. Germline V lookup: CDR1 KGHSH, CDR2 LQKENI. The CDR3 loop reads CASSPRTGGTGELFF. The CDR3 nucleotides are TGTGCCAGCTCACCAAGGACGGGGGGGACCGGGGAGCTGTTTTTT.

Sample share makes this clone medium-sized. The chain carries TRBV27 and TRBJ2-1; 8 bases map to TRBD2. CDR3 length equals 15 residues. Trimming cost V 6 bases and J 8 bases; bases outside gene matches: 12. Germline CDR1 and CDR2: MNHEY and SMNVEV (reference sequence). The DNA of the CDR3 is TGTGCCAGCAGACAGCGGGAGCGGTCAAAGGATGAGCAGTTCTTC. Residues: CASRQRERSKDEQFF.

The sample holds a few counts of this clone. This rearrangement joins TRBV6-2 or TRBV6-3 to TRBJ2-1; 12 positions match TRBD2. The CDR3 is 17 residues long. The V gene's germline CDR1 is MNHEY and CDR2 SVGEGT. Trimming removed 0 bases from V and 2 bases from J; junction bases left unmatched: 2. DNA for the CDR3: TGTGCCAGCAGTTACTCACGACTAGCGGGGGCCTACAATGAGCAGTTCTTC. It specifies CASSYSRLAGAYNEQFF.

Turning to this clone: A read error may produce the germline difference seen at one junction end. V and J are TRBV27 and TRBJ2-2; D unresolved. This CDR3 has 17 residues. Germline CDR1 and CDR2: MNHEY and SMNVEV (reference sequence). The CDR3 DNA follows: TGTGCCAGCATTTTACGCCTCGTTAAACTGTCCACCGGGGAGCTGTTTTTT. Translation: CASILRLVKLSTGELFF.